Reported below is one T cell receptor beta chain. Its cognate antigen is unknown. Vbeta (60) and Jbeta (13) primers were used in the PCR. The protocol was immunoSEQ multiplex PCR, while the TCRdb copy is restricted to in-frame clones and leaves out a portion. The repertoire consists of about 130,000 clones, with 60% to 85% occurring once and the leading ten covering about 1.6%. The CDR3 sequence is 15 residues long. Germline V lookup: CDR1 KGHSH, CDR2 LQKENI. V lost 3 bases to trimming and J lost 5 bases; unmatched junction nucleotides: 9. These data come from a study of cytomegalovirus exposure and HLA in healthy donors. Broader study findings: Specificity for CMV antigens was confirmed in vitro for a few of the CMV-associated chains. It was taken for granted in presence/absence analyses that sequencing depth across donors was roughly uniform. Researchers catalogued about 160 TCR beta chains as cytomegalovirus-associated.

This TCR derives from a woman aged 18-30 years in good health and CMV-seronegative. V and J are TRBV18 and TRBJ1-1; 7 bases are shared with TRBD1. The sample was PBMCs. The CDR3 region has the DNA TGTGCCAGCTCACCGGCGGTAGGGGGCGGAACTGAAGCTTTCTTT. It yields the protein CASSPAVGGGTEAFF.